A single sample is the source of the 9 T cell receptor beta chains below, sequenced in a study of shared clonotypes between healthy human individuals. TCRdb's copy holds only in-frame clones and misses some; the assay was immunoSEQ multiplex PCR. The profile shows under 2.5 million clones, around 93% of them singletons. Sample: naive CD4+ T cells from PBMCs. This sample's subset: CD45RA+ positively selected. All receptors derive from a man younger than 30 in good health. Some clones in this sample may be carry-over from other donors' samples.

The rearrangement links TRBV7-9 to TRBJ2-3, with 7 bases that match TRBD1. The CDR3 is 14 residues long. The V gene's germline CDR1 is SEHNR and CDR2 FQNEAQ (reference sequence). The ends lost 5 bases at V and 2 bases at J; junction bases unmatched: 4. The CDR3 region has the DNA TGTGCCAGCAGCATGGACAGGAACACAGATACGCAGTATTTT. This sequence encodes CASSMDRNTDTQYF.

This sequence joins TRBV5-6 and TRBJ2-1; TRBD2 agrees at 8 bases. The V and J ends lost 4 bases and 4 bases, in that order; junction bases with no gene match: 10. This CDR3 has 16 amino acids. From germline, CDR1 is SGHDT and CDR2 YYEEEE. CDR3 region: CASSVTPQREYNEQFF. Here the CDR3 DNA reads TGTGCCAGCAGCGTGACCCCCCAGCGGGAGTACAATGAGCAGTTCTTC.

CDR3 region: CASSSLAGANYNEQFF. As DNA, the CDR3 is TGTGCCAGCAGTTCCCTGGCAGGGGCGAACTACAATGAGCAGTTCTTC. This sequence joins TRBV28 and TRBJ2-1; D might be TRBD1 (6 bases). This CDR3 comprises 16 residues. The V end lost 4 bases, the J end lost 3 bases, and 16 bases lay between the germline ends. Germline loops: CDR1 MDHEN, CDR2 SYDVKM. The variable domain in full, with the rest retrieved from reference TRBV28 and TRBJ2-1, is DVKVTQSSRYLVKRTGEKVFLECVQDMDHENMFWYRQDPGLGLRLIYFSYDVKMKEKGDIPEGYSVSREKKERFSLILESASTNQTSMYLCASSSLAGANYNEQFFGPGTRLTVL.

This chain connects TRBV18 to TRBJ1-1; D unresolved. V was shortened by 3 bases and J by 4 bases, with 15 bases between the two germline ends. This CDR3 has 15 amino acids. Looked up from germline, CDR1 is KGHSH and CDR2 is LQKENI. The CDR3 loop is CASSPGPPRSTEAFF. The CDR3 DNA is TGTGCCAGCTCACCTGGGCCTCCGCGGAGCACTGAAGCTTTCTTT.

The CDR3 bases are TGCGCCAGCAGCTTGACCCCGAGCGGGAGCTACAATGAGCAGTTCTTC. Its protein is CASSLTPSGSYNEQFF. The chain couples TRBV5-1 to TRBJ2-1; 8 nucleotides line up with TRBD2. CDR3 size: 16 residues. Germline-derived CDR1 and CDR2 are SGHRS and YFSETQ. V was pared by 1 base and J by 3 bases, with 6 bases of the junction left unmatched.

CDR3: CASSLHLIWTTRLGPDTQYF. The DNA for the CDR3 is TGCGCCAGCAGCTTGCATCTTATCTGGACCACCAGATTGGGGCCAGATACGCAGTATTTT. This sequence joins TRBV5-1 and TRBJ2-3; perhaps TRBD1 as D (5 bases). CDR3 length: 20 amino acids. Germline CDR1 and CDR2: SGHRS and YFSETQ. V was clipped by 1 base and J by 4 bases, with 28 bases between them.

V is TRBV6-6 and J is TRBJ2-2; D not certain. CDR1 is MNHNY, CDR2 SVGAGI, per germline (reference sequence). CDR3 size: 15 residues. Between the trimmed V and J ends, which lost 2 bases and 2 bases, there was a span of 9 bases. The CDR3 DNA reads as TGTGCCAGCAGTTACATGGGATTAAACACCGGGGAGCTGTTTTTT. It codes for CASSYMGLNTGELFF.

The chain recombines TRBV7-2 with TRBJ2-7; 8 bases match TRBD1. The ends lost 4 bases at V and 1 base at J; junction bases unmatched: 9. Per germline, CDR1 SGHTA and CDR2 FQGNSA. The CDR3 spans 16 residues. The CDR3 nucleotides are TGTGCCAGCAGCTCGAAACAGGGGGATGGGTCCTACGAGCAGTACTTC. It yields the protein CASSSKQGDGSYEQYF.

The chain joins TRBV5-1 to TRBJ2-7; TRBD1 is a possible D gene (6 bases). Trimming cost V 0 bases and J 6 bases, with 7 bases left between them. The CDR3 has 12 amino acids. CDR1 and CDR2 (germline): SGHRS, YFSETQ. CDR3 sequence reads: CASSLGQVEQYF. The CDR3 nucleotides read TGCGCCAGCAGCTTGGGACAGGTCGAGCAGTACTTC.